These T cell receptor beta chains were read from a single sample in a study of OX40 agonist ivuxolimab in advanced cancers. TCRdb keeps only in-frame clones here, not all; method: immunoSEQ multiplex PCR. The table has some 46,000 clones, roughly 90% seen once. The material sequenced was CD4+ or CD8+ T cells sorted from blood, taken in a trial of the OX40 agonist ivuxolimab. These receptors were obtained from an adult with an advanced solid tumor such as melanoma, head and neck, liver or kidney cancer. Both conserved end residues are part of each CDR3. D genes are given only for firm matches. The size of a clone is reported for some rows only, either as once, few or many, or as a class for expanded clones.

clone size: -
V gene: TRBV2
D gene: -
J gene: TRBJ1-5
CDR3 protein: CASRQGNSNQPQHF
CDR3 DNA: TGTGCCAGCAGACAGGGTAATAGCAATCAGCCCCAGCATTTT

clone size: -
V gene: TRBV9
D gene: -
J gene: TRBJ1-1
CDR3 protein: CASSKIQGTEAFF
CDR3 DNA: TGTGCCAGCAGTAAAATTCAGGGCACTGAAGCTTTCTTT

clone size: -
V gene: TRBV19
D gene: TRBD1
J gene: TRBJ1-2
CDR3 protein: CASSTGGVFDYGYTF
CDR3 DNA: TGTGCCAGTAGTACAGGGGGCGTCTTTGACTATGGCTACACCTTC

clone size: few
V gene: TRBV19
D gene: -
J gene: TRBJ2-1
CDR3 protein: CASTTWNNEQFF
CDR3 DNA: TGTGCCAGTACCACTTGGAACAATGAGCAGTTCTTC

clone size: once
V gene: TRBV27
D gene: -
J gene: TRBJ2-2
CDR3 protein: CASSLMGIQLYFSGKNTGELFF
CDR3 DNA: TGTGCCAGCAGTTTAATGGGTATTCAATTGTATTTTAGCGGAAAGAACACCGGGGAGCTGTTTTTT

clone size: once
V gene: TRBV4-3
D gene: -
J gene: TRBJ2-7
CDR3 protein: CASSQDVRGYSYEQYF
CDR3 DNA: TGCGCCAGCAGCCAAGATGTAAGGGGCTACTCCTACGAGCAGTACTTC

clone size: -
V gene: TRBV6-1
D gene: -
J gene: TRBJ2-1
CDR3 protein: CASGTQRKLEQFF
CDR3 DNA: TGTGCCAGCGGAACCCAGCGCAAGCTAGAGCAGTTCTTC

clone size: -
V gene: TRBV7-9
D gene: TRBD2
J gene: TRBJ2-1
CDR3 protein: CASSEAGGSYNEQFF
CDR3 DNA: TGTGCCAGCAGCGAAGCGGGGGGCTCCTACAATGAGCAGTTCTTC

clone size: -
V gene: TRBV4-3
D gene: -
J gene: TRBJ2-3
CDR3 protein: CASSQGAGTDTQYF
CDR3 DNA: TGCGCCAGCAGCCAAGGAGCGGGCACAGATACGCAGTATTTT

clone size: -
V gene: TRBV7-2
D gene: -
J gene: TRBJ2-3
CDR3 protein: CASSLSLPQSTDTQYF
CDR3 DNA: TGTGCCAGCAGCTTAAGTCTACCACAGAGCACAGATACGCAGTATTTT

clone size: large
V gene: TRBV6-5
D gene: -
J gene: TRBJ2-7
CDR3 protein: CASSYSIAYEQYF
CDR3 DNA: TGTGCCAGCAGTTACTCGATAGCCTACGAGCAGTACTTC

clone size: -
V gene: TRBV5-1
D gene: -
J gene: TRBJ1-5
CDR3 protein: CASSLEGYSNQPQHF
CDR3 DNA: TGCGCCAGCAGCTTGGAGGGCTATAGCAATCAGCCCCAGCATTTT

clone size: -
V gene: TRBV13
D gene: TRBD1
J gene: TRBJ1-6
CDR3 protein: CASSFLDRGDSPLHF
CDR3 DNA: TGTGCCAGCAGCTTCTTGGACAGGGGCGATTCACCCCTCCACTTT

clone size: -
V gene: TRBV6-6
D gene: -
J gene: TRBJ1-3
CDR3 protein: CASSLYRPTSGNTIYF
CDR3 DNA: TGTGCCAGCAGCCTCTATAGGCCAACTTCTGGAAACACCATATATTTT

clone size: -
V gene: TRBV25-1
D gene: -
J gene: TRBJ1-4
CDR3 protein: CASSDLGQTNEKLFF
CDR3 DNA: TGTGCCAGCAGTGACTTGGGGCAAACTAATGAAAAACTGTTTTTT

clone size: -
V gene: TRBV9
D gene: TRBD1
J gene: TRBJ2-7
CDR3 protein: CASSVDVGGVYEQYF
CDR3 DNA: TGTGCCAGCAGCGTAGACGTAGGGGGCGTGTACGAGCAGTACTTC

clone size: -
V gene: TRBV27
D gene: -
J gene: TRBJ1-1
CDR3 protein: CASSLSGYTEAFF
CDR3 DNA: TGTGCCAGCAGTTTATCGGGGTACACTGAAGCTTTCTTT

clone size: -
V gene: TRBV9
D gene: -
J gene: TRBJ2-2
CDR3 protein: CASSVVPGGTSTGELFF
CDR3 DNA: TGTGCCAGCAGCGTAGTACCCGGCGGGACGAGCACCGGGGAGCTGTTTTTT

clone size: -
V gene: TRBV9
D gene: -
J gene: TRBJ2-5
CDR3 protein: CASSGLEETQYF
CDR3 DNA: TGTGCCAGCAGCGGGTTAGAAGAGACCCAGTACTTC

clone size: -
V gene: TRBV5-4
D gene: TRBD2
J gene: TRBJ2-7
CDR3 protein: CASTLAGGDYEQYF
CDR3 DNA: TGTGCCAGCACCCTAGCGGGGGGCGACTACGAGCAGTACTTC

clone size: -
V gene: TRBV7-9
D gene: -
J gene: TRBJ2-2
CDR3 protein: CASSFSQTPGELFF
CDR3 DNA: TGTGCCAGCAGCTTCAGTCAGACTCCCGGGGAGCTGTTTTTT

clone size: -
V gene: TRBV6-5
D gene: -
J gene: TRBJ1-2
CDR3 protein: CASISGRNYGYTF
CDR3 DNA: TGTGCCAGCATATCCGGCCGGAACTATGGCTACACCTTC

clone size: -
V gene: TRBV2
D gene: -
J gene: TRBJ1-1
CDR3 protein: CASSEGGSLTEAFF
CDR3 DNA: TGTGCCAGCAGTGAAGGAGGCAGCCTTACTGAAGCTTTCTTT

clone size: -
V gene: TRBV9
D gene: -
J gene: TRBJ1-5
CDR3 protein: CASSVGTTNQPQHF
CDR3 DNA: TGTGCCAGCAGCGTAGGGACAACAAATCAGCCCCAGCATTTT

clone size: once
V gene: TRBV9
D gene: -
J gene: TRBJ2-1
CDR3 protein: CASSVTTEQFF
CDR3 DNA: TGTGCCAGCAGCGTAACGACGGAGCAGTTCTTC

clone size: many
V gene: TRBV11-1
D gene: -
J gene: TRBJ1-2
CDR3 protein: CASSLDSLRQLGYTF
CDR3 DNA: TGTGCCAGCAGCCTCGACTCCCTTAGACAGCTTGGCTACACCTTC

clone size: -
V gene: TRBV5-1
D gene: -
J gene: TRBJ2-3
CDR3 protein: CASSLGQVSRTDTQYF
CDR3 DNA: TGCGCCAGCAGCCTTGGTCAGGTTTCACGCACAGATACGCAGTATTTT

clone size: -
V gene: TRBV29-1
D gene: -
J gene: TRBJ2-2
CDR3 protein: CSVLGRGPGELFF
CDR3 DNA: TGCAGCGTCCTGGGTAGGGGACCCGGGGAGCTGTTTTTT

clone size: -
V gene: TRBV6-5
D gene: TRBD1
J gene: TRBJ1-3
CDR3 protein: CASSQGQGSGNTIYF
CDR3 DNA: TGTGCCAGCAGTCAAGGACAGGGCTCTGGAAACACCATATATTTT

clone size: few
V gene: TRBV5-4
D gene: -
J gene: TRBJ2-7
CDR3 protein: CASSLDFGASAYEQYF
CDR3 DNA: TGTGCCAGCAGCTTGGATTTCGGGGCATCGGCCTACGAGCAGTACTTC

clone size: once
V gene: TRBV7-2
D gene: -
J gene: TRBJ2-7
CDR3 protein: CASSSLYEQYF
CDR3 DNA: TGTGCCAGCAGCTCCCTTTACGAGCAGTACTTC

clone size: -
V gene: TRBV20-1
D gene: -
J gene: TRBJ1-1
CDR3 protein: CSAQDTEAFF
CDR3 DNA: TGCAGTGCTCAGGACACTGAAGCTTTCTTT

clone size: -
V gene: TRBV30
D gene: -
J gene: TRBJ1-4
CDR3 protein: CAWSPAATNEKLFF
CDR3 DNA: TGTGCCTGGAGTCCGGCCGCAACTAATGAAAAACTGTTTTTT

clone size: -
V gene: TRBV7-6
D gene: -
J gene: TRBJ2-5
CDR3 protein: CASSLRPRGETQYF
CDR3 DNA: TGTGCCAGCAGCTTGAGACCCCGTGGAGAGACCCAGTACTTC

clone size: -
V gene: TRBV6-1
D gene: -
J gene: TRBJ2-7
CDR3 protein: CASSPRLADYEQYF
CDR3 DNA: TGTGCCAGCAGCCCACGGCTGGCGGACTACGAGCAGTACTTC

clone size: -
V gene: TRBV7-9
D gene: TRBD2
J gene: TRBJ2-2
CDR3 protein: CASSVSSGAGELFF
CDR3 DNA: TGTGCCAGCAGCGTCTCTAGCGGGGCCGGGGAGCTGTTTTTT

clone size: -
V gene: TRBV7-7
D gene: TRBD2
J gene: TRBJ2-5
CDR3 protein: CASSLAQGLAGGPIETQYF
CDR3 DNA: TGTGCTAGCAGCCTGGCGCAGGGACTAGCGGGAGGGCCGATAGAGACCCAGTACTTC

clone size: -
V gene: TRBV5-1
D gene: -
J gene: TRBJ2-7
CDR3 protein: CASSLDVSYEQYF
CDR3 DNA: TGCGCCAGCAGCCTGGACGTCTCCTACGAGCAGTACTTC

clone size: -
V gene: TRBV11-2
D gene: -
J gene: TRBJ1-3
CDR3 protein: CASSLVWVAGNTIYF
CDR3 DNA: TGTGCCAGCAGCTTAGTTTGGGTGGCTGGAAACACCATATATTTT

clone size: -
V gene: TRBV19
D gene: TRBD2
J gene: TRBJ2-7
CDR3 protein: CASSITLAGGEQYF
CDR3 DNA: TGTGCCAGTAGTATCACGCTAGCGGGAGGGGAGCAGTACTTC